This T cell receptor beta chain was sequenced during a study of cytomegalovirus exposure and HLA in healthy donors. Turning to the study itself: There were roughly 120 million unique TCR beta sequences, drawn from approximately 190 million T cells, in an earlier analysis. Findings and limits, study-wide: Donor immune exposure was known only as CMV serostatus. At a 0.05 false discovery rate, a later analysis found some 18,000 TCR beta sequences to be associated with HLA alleles. In a later analysis, V- and J-gene trimming of beta chains associated with a DCLRE1C missense variant, replicated independently.

The PCR employed 60 Vbeta primers together with 13 Jbeta primers. Here immunoSEQ multiplex PCR was the method, and the copy in TCRdb shows in-frame clones only, minus some. The sample carries 85,000 to 100,000 clones, around 67% recorded once. With respect to this clone: Its antigen is undetermined.

The germline CDR1 and CDR2 sequences are SGHKS and YYEKEE (reference sequence). The CDR3 length is 12 residues. Trimming left V 4 bases short and J 4 bases short, with 8 bases between. The chain uses TRBV5-5 and TRBJ1-1; D is unresolved. Material: PBMCs. The sequence was obtained from a human donor in good health. The CDR3 DNA reads TGTGCCAGCAGCAGACACCGCACTGAAGCTTTCTTT. Translation gives CASSRHRTEAFF.